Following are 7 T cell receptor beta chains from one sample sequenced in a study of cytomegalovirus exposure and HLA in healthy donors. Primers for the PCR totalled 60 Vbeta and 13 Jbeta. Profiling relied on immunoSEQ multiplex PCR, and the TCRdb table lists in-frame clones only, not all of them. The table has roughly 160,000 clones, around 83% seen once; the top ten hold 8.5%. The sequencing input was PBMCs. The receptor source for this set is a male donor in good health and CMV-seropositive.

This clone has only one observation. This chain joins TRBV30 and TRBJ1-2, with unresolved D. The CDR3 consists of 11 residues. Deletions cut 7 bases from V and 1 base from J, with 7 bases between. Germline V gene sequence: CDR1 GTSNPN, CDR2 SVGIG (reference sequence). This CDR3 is CALDYNYGYTF. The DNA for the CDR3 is TGTGCCTTGGACTATAACTATGGCTACACCTTC.

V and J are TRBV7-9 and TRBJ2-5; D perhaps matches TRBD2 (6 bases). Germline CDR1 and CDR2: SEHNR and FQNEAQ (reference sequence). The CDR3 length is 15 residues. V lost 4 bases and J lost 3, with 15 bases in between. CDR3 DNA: TGTGCCAGCAGCTCGGGGGTGCTTAAGGAAGAGACCCAGTACTTC. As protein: CASSSGVLKEETQYF.

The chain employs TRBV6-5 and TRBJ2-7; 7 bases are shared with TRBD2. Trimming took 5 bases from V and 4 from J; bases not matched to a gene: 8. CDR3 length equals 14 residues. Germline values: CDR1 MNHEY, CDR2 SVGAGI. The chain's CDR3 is CASSNSGTQYEQYF. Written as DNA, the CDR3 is TGTGCCAGCAGTAACAGCGGGACGCAATACGAGCAGTACTTC.

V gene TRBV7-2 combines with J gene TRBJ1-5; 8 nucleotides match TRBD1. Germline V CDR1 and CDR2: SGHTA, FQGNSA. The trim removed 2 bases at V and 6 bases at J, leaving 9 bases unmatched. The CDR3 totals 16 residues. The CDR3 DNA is TGTGCCAGCAGCTTAACAGGGGGGTTTACTTTTCAGCCCCAGCATTTT. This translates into CASSLTGGFTFQPQHF.

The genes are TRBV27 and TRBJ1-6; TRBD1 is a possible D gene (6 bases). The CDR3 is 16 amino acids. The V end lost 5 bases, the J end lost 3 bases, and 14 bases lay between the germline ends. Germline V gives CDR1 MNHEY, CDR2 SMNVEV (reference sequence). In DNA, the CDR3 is TGTGCCAGCAGTACCTGGACAGAGTTCTATAATTCACCCCTCCACTTT. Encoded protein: CASSTWTEFYNSPLHF.

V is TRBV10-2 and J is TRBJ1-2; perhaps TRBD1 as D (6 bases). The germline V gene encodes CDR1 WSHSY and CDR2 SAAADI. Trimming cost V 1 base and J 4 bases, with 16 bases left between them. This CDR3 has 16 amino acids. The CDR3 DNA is TGCGCCAGCAGTGAGTACGCGGGCGGCAGGGGCTATGGCTACACCTTC. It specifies CASSEYAGGRGYGYTF.

CDR3: CAISEYRGETQYF. In DNA form, the CDR3 reads TGTGCCATCAGTGAGTACAGGGGAGAGACCCAGTACTTC. The J gene is TRBJ2-5, the V gene TRBV10-3, with TRBD1 matching 7 bases. The junction had 0 bases not matched to a gene; V was cut back by 1 base and J by 4 bases. CDR1 is ENHRY, CDR2 SYGVKD, per germline. The CDR3 has 13 residues.